The rows below give T cell receptor beta chains drawn from one sample of a study of T cells in Graves' hyperthyroidism and ophthalmopathy. Each CDR3 protein gets one entry after TCRdb re-called the multiplex PCR reads with MiXCR. The profile shows hundreds of thousands of distinct CDR3 sequences, approximately 24% of them singletons. Sequencing used blood. All receptors derive from a woman in her 30s with Graves' ophthalmopathy. Both conserved end residues are part of each CDR3. A D gene is named only where the DNA matches it firmly. Size is omitted from some rows. Given values are once, few, many or a class for expanded clones.

>TRBJ1-1|few|TRBV3-1|.
TGTGCCAGCAGCTCAATCTCCAGGGTTCCGGACACTGAAGCTTTCTTT
CASSSISRVPDTEAFF
>TRBJ1-5|.|TRBV7-8|.
TGTGCCAGCAGCTTAGAAAGAAGCAGGCCCAATCAGCCCCAGCATTTT
CASSLERSRPNQPQHF
>TRBJ1-5|few|TRBV12-3/TRBV12-4|.
TGTGCCAGCAGTTTGGGGAACCAGGGCATCGGGAATCAGCCCCAGCATTTT
CASSLGNQGIGNQPQHF
>TRBJ2-2|few|TRBV20-1|TRBD1
TGCAGTGCTAGACTGAGAGACAGGGGGCAGAACACCGGGGAGCTGTTTTTT
CSARLRDRGQNTGELFF
>TRBJ2-2|many|TRBV20-1|.
TGCAGTGCTAGCACTAGTTCCACCGGGGAGCTGTTTTTT
CSASTSSTGELFF
>TRBJ2-7|once|TRBV27|.
TGTGCCATCAGTGCCTCCTACGAGCAGTACTTC
CAISASYEQYF
>TRBJ2-7|.|TRBV5-1|TRBD2
TGCGCCAGCAGCTTGGAGGGACTACCCTACGAGCAGTACTTC
CASSLEGLPYEQYF
>TRBJ1-2|many|TRBV11-2|.
TGTGCCAGCAGCCCGAGAGGGATCCGATCCTATGGCTACACCTTC
CASSPRGIRSYGYTF
>TRBJ2-2|few|TRBV11-2|TRBD2
TGTGCCAGCAGCCCGTCGGGGGGACTACCCGGGGAGCTGTTTTTT
CASSPSGGLPGELFF
>TRBJ1-2|many|TRBV6-2/TRBV6-3|.
TGTGCCACACGTGTACTCTATGGCTACACCTTC
CATRVLYGYTF
>TRBJ1-5|.|TRBV6-5|.
TGTGCCAGCAGTTTGGAGAGAAGCAATCAGCCCCATCATTTT
CASSLERSNQPHHF
>TRBJ1-5|many|TRBV6-1|.
TGTGCCAGCAGTGAAATAAGGGGGCAGCCCCAGCATTTT
CASSEIRGQPQHF
>TRBJ2-7|.|TRBV11-2|.
TGTGCCAGCAGACCTACGGACAGCGGGACCTACGAGCAGTACTTC
CASRPTDSGTYEQYF
>TRBJ1-1|many|TRBV19|.
TGTGCCAGTAGTATTATAAGTTTTGGCTTTGGGGGAACTGAAGCTTTCTTT
CASSIISFGFGGTEAFF
>TRBJ1-1|.|TRBV11-2|.
TGTGCCAGCAGCTTAGTGCTGGGGCCGTATGAAGCTTTCTTT
CASSLVLGPYEAFF
>TRBJ2-7|.|TRBV2|.
TGTGCCAGCAACCGAATAGAGGAGATTCACTACGAGCAGTACTTC
CASNRIEEIHYEQYF
>TRBJ1-2|few|TRBV6-1|.
TGTGCCAGCAGTGACTACGGGCGTGACTATGGCTACACCTTC
CASSDYGRDYGYTF
>TRBJ2-5|.|TRBV9|TRBD1
TGTGCCAGCATCCCCTTCGGCAGGGGGAAGGAGGAGACCCAGTACTTC
CASIPFGRGKEETQYF
>TRBJ2-7|many|TRBV4-2|TRBD2
TGTGCCAGCAGCCAAGAAGTCGGGGGGGACTACGAGCAGTACTTC
CASSQEVGGDYEQYF
>TRBJ2-5|.|TRBV4-1|.
TGCGCCAGCAGCAGTTTGGCAGCGGCAGGGGAGACCCAGTACTTC
CASSSLAAAGETQYF
>TRBJ1-1|many|TRBV18|.
TGTGCCAGCTCACCACTTGAGGGTAGGGACACTGAAGCTTTCTTT
CASSPLEGRDTEAFF
>TRBJ2-5|many|TRBV6-1|.
TGTGCCAGCAATTTTCCCCCTGAGACCCAGTACTTC
CASNFPPETQYF
>TRBJ1-1|.|TRBV28|.
TGTGCCAGCAGTTTTCACAGGGAAATTGCTGAAGCTTTCTTT
CASSFHREIAEAFF
>TRBJ2-4|.|TRBV15|.
TGTGCCACCAGCACCAGGATAGCCAAAAACATTAAGTACTTC
CATSTRIAKNIKYF
>TRBJ1-1|few|TRBV20-1|TRBD1
TGCAGTGCCAGCCGGGACAGGGGGTTGTATGAAGCTTTCTTT
CSASRDRGLYEAFF
>TRBJ1-1|many|TRBV18|.
TGTGCCAGCTCACCTACAGGGAAGGATGAGGCTTTCTTT
CASSPTGKDEAFF
>TRBJ2-5|many|TRBV20-1|.
TGCAGTGCTAGTCAGACAGCAGAGACCCAGTACTTC
CSASQTAETQYF
>TRBJ1-2|many|TRBV6-4|TRBD1
TGTGCCAGCAGTGATTCCGGGACAGGGATGGATGGCTACACCTTC
CASSDSGTGMDGYTF
>TRBJ2-7|many|TRBV28|.
TGTGCCAGCAGCCCTGCGGGTGCCGACGAGCAGTACTTC
CASSPAGADEQYF
>TRBJ1-2|many|TRBV28|.
TGTGCCAGCAGTGGGGATGGGACTAACTATGGCTACACCTTC
CASSGDGTNYGYTF
>TRBJ2-3|.|TRBV12-5|.
TGTGCTAGTGGTTTGGGTCAAACGGGGGATACGCAGTATTTT
CASGLGQTGDTQYF
>TRBJ2-7|.|TRBV10-3|.
TGTGCCATCAGTGACCCATCGGGAGACCTATCCTACGAGCAGTACTTC
CAISDPSGDLSYEQYF
>TRBJ2-7|many|TRBV20-1|.
TGCAGTGCTACCATACAGGGCCGAGGCTCCTACGAGCAGTACTTC
CSATIQGRGSYEQYF
>TRBJ2-5|.|TRBV5-5|.
TGTGCCAGCGGCGCCTCGGAGGAGACCCAGTACTTC
CASGASEETQYF
>TRBJ2-2|.|TRBV6-1|.
TGTGCCAGCAAGAGAGACAGGACCACCGGGGAGCTGTTTTTT
CASKRDRTTGELFF
>TRBJ2-6|many|TRBV6-5|.
TGTGCCAGCAGTTACTCGGGAGGCTCTGGGGCCAACGTCCTGACTTTC
CASSYSGGSGANVLTF
>TRBJ1-5|few|TRBV4-1|.
TGCGCCAGCAGCCAAATGCGGATTAATCAGCCCCAGCATTTT
CASSQMRINQPQHF
>TRBJ1-3|.|TRBV20-1|.
TGCAGTGCTAGATTCGGAAACACCATATATTTT
CSARFGNTIYF
>TRBJ2-7|many|TRBV15|.
TGTGCCACCAGCAGAGATGCGGACCATTACGAGCAGTACTTC
CATSRDADHYEQYF
>TRBJ2-5|.|TRBV7-2|TRBD2
TGTGCCAGCAGCTTAGAGACTAGCGGGGGGGAGACCCAGTACTTC
CASSLETSGGETQYF
>TRBJ2-7|.|TRBV13|TRBD2
TGTGCCAGCAGCTTAGGCGGGGGGGGGACAACCTCCTACGAGCAGTACTTC
CASSLGGGGTTSYEQYF
>TRBJ2-2|many|TRBV11-2|.
TGTGCCAGCAGCTTCAGACAGGACACGAACACCGGGGAGCTGTTTTTT
CASSFRQDTNTGELFF
>TRBJ2-6|.|TRBV4-1|TRBD2
TGCGCCAGCAGCCAAGTCGGGAGGAGGGCCTCTGGGGCCAACGTCCTGACTTTC
CASSQVGRRASGANVLTF
>TRBJ1-2|.|TRBV4-1|TRBD1
TGCGCCAGCAGCCAAGTGGGGCAGGGGGCGCGGAATGGCTACACCTTC
CASSQVGQGARNGYTF
>TRBJ2-7|.|TRBV9|.
TGTGCCAGCAGCGTAGCTAGCGTCACCGCCTCCTACGAGCAGTACTTC
CASSVASVTASYEQYF